This entry lists 20 T cell receptor beta chains sequenced from one sample in a study of vaccination effects on CD4 cells after COVID-19. No antigens are known for them. The table came from immunoSEQ multiplex PCR; TCRdb's copy has only in-frame clones and leaves some out. The sample holds about 14,000 clones, 73% seen once. With the ViraFEST assay, the study expanded antigen-specific CD4+ T cells using viral peptide pools, then sequenced them. Researchers isolated CD4+ T cells once approximately ten days of culture had elapsed. The person acquired a PCR-confirmed SARS-CoV-2 infection between March and December 2020. Participants each got two BNT162b2 or mRNA-1273 vaccine doses. This specimen was CD4+ T cells from PBMCs cultured with HCoV-NL63 spike peptides, taken after COVID-19 vaccination. The receptors shown here come from a human donor who had a prior SARS-CoV-2 infection.

This clone was recorded only once. The chain joins TRBV7-6 to TRBJ2-3; D ambiguous. Per germline, CDR1 SGHVS and CDR2 FNYEAQ. V dropped 1 base and J dropped 2 bases, with 7 bases sitting between them. This CDR3 is 14 amino acids long. CDR3 in DNA: TGTGCCAGCAGCTTAGGACTTTACACAGATACGCAGTATTTT. Translating it yields CASSLGLYTDTQYF. The variable domain in full, with the rest retrieved from reference TRBV7-6 and TRBJ2-3, is GAGVSQSPRYKVTKRGQDVALRCDPISGHVSLYWYRQALGQGPEFLTYFNYEAQQDKSGLPNDRFSAERPEGSISTLTIQRTEQRDSAMYRCASSLGLYTDTQYFGPGTRLTVL.

V usage is TRBV11-3 and J usage is TRBJ1-1; D remains ambiguous. The CDR3 extends over 14 amino acids. CDR1 SGHNT and CDR2 YENEEA come from the germline V gene. Trimming pared 5 bases from V and 1 base from J, leaving 11 bases between. Written as DNA, the CDR3 is TGTGCCAGCAGCCCCGACCAGAAGAACACTGAAGCTTTCTTT. Translated, it gives CASSPDQKNTEAFF.

The chain carries TRBV7-2 and TRBJ2-5, with 9 bases lining up with TRBD1. The CDR3 sequence is 14 residues long. From germline, CDR1 is SGHTA and CDR2 FQGNSA. V lost 5 bases to trimming and J lost 2 bases; unmatched junction nucleotides: 3. In DNA form, the CDR3 reads TGTGCCAGCAGCCGGGACAGGGCACAAGAGACCCAGTACTTC. It encodes CASSRDRAQETQYF.

The V gene is TRBV6-2 or TRBV6-3, the J gene TRBJ2-6; 8 bases are shared with TRBD1. The germline CDR1 and CDR2 sequences are MNHEY and SVGEGT. This CDR3 region has 18 residues. The junction had 9 bases not matched to a gene; V was cut back by 5 bases and J by 0 bases. The CDR3 sequence: CASSTHRGRRSGANVLTF. The CDR3, as DNA: TGTGCCAGCAGTACCCACAGGGGGAGACGCTCTGGGGCCAACGTCCTGACTTTC.

This chain connects TRBV6-6 to TRBJ2-7; a possible D gene is TRBD2 (6 bases). V lost 11 bases and J 4 bases, leaving 21 bases between the germline ends. This CDR3 region has 14 residues. Germline lookup yields CDR1 MNHNY and CDR2 SVGAGI (reference sequence). The CDR3 region has the DNA TGTGCCGCCCGCACGTTCGGGAGAGGGTACGAGCAGTACTTC. This codes for CAARTFGRGYEQYF.

This clone was observed a handful of times. The CDR3 DNA follows: TGCGCCAGCAGGCAGCCAGGGGGGGAGCTGTTTTTT. It translates to CASRQPGGELFF. The chain uses TRBV4-1 and TRBJ2-2; perhaps TRBD1 as D (5 bases). Trimming shortened V by 6 bases and J by 8 bases, and 10 bases separated the two germline ends. CDR3 length: 12 residues. CDR1 is MGHRA, CDR2 YSYEKL, per germline.

V gene TRBV6-2 or TRBV6-3 combines with J gene TRBJ1-5; 7 nucleotides align to TRBD1. The J segment lost 3 bases and the V segment lost 4 bases, leaving 12 bases of the junction unmatched. The germline V gene has CDR1 MNHEY and CDR2 SVGEGT. This CDR3 spans 17 amino acids. CDR3 nucleotide sequence: TGTGCCAGCAGTTTACGTCCGGGACAGCTACTCAATCAGCCCCAGCATTTT. It codes for CASSLRPGQLLNQPQHF.

The chain uses TRBV10-3 and TRBJ2-1; unclear D gene. The CDR3 runs 13 residues. Germline V gene data show CDR1 as ENHRY and CDR2 as SYGVKD. The V end lost 4 bases, the J end lost 8 bases, and 12 bases lay between the germline ends. The CDR3 sequence is CAISASQTDEQFF. CDR3 DNA: TGTGCCATCAGTGCGTCCCAAACGGATGAGCAGTTCTTC.

V usage is TRBV19 and J usage is TRBJ1-2, with D perhaps matching TRBD1 (6 bases). Germline CDR1 and CDR2: LNHDA and SQIVND (reference sequence). CDR3 length equals 15 residues. V lost 5 bases and J lost 0, with 13 bases in between. CDR3: CASSWVTGANYGYTF. As DNA, the CDR3 is TGTGCCAGTAGTTGGGTGACAGGAGCTAACTATGGCTACACCTTC.

The gene calls are TRBV6-1 and TRBJ1-6; maybe TRBD1 (5 bases). V was trimmed by 3 bases and J by 0 bases, leaving 15 bases between them. In germline, CDR1 is MNHNS, CDR2 SASEGT. The CDR3 length is 18 residues. The CDR3 region has the DNA TGTGCCAGCAGTGAGCGGCGGGACCTCCGCTCCTATAATTCACCCCTCCACTTT. It is translated as CASSERRDLRSYNSPLHF.

V is TRBV7-8 and J is TRBJ1-1; D is ambiguous. CDR1 SGHVS and CDR2 FQNEAQ come from the germline V gene. CDR3 length: 13 residues. Trimming stripped 1 base from V and 1 base from J, with 4 bases between. In DNA, the CDR3 is TGTGCCAGCAGCTTAGGATCGAACACTGAAGCTTTCTTT. It yields the protein CASSLGSNTEAFF.

The genes are TRBV5-1 and TRBJ1-1, with 7 positions matching TRBD1. Germline trimming cut 2 bases from V and 2 bases from J; bases unmatched to any gene: 6. Germline assignment: CDR1 SGHRS and CDR2 YFSETQ. The CDR3 sequence is 15 residues long. The CDR3 spells CASSFWGTENTEAFF. The CDR3 DNA is TGCGCCAGCAGCTTTTGGGGGACAGAAAACACTGAAGCTTTCTTT.

The rearrangement joins TRBV9 to TRBJ2-2; maybe TRBD2 (6 bases). V lost 2 bases and J 6 bases, leaving 11 bases between the germline ends. Germline V gene lookup returns CDR1 SGDLS and CDR2 YYNGEE. The length of the CDR3 is 14 residues. CDR3 region: CASSVISSAGELFF. The CDR3 nucleotides read TGTGCCAGCAGCGTCATTTCTAGCGCCGGGGAGCTGTTTTTT.

The rearrangement links TRBV5-1 to TRBJ2-1, with unresolved D. The CDR3 length is 15 residues. From germline, CDR1 is SGHRS and CDR2 YFSETQ. Trimming removed 1 base from V and 3 bases from J, with 11 bases in between. The CDR3 sequence is CASSLLRINYNEQFF. The DNA for the CDR3 is TGCGCCAGCAGCTTGCTTCGGATCAACTACAATGAGCAGTTCTTC.

The V and J genes are TRBV6-5 and TRBJ1-2, with a weak D call TRBD1 (5 bases). The V gene's germline CDR1 is MNHEY and CDR2 SVGAGI. CDR3 length equals 16 residues. V dropped 0 bases and J dropped 4 bases, with 15 bases sitting between them. CDR3 in amino acids: CASSYSSAGTGYGYTF. The DNA for the CDR3 is TGTGCCAGCAGTTACTCGTCGGCTGGGACGGGCTATGGCTACACCTTC.

This clone has just a few counts. The J gene is TRBJ2-7, the V gene TRBV5-4, with D perhaps matching TRBD2 (6 bases). Between the trimmed V and J ends, which lost 5 bases and 2 bases, there was a span of 17 bases. The CDR3 loop spans 15 amino acids. CDR1 is SGHNT and CDR2 is YYREEE in the germline V gene (reference sequence). DNA of the CDR3: TGTGCCAGCAGTTACGAAGGCCGGGGGACCTACGAGCAGTACTTC. It encodes CASSYEGRGTYEQYF.

This chain connects TRBV6-5 to TRBJ2-3; weak D call: TRBD1 (6 bases). CDR3 length equals 15 residues. Deletions cut 0 bases from V and 3 bases from J, with 10 bases between. Germline V gene lookup returns CDR1 MNHEY and CDR2 SVGAGI. Here the CDR3 reads CASSYSRGRTDTQYF. Written as DNA, the CDR3 is TGTGCCAGCAGTTACTCCAGGGGTAGAACAGATACGCAGTATTTT.

This sequence joins TRBV18 and TRBJ2-1; D might be TRBD1 (5 bases). V dropped 2 bases and J dropped 1 base, with 18 bases sitting between them. The CDR3 runs 18 residues. Germline V lookup: CDR1 KGHSH, CDR2 LQKENI. In nucleotides, the CDR3 is TGTGCCAGCTCACCAGAGCCGGACATGGCCCAATCCTACAATGAGCAGTTCTTC. The encoded protein is CASSPEPDMAQSYNEQFF.

The J gene is TRBJ1-4, the V gene TRBV5-1, with no clear D. The V end lost 3 bases, the J end lost 8 bases, and 17 bases lay between the germline ends. This CDR3 contains 15 residues. CDR1 is SGHRS and CDR2 is YFSETQ in the germline V gene. The CDR3 is CASSSILGRGEKLFF. In DNA, the CDR3 is TGCGCCAGCAGCTCAATACTCGGACGCGGAGAAAAACTGTTTTTT.

V gene TRBV12-5 combines with J gene TRBJ2-5, with TRBD2 as a possible D gene (5 bases). Germline V CDR1 and CDR2: LGHNT, FRNRAP. The CDR3 contains 19 residues. The V and J ends lost 0 bases and 3 bases respectively, with 23 bases between them. In DNA form, the CDR3 reads TGTGCTAGTGGTTTGGTAGGGAGTATTTCCCAAGTGGGGAAAGAGACCCAGTACTTC. This codes for CASGLVGSISQVGKETQYF.